The 9 T cell receptor beta chains below come from one sample, sequenced in a study of beta chain features in type 1 diabetes. The investigators reverse transcribed all of the isolated RNA, so they sequenced expressed TCRB transcripts. Sequencing was performed with immunoSEQ multiplex PCR; in TCRdb, only in-frame clones are kept and a portion is missing. The table includes a few hundred thousand clones, 27% detected once. Sequenced material: central memory CD4+ T cells from blood. Every receptor here comes from a man aged 30 to 45 in good health.

The chain combines TRBV7-6 with TRBJ2-7; D unclear. Deletions cut 5 bases from V and 0 bases from J, with 17 bases between. The germline CDR1 and CDR2 sequences are SGHVS and FNYEAQ. The CDR3 covers 16 residues. CDR3 in DNA: TGTGCCAGCAGCCCGCGGTCTGGGATCTCCTCCTACGAGCAGTACTTC. Its translation: CASSPRSGISSYEQYF.

The sample holds a few counts of this clone. The chain uses TRBV6-6 and TRBJ2-4; 9 bases line up with TRBD1. This CDR3 contains 16 residues. Germline trimming cut 4 bases from V and 0 bases from J; bases unmatched to any gene: 4. From germline, CDR1 is MNHNY and CDR2 SVGAGI (reference sequence). CDR3 DNA sequence: TGTGCCAGCAGTTGGGGACAGGGTCTAGCCAAAAACATTCAGTACTTC. This translates into CASSWGQGLAKNIQYF.

This chain joins TRBV5-1 and TRBJ2-5; either TRBD1 or TRBD2 may supply D (5 bases each). The germline V and J ends were trimmed by 5 bases and 5 bases, with 13 bases remaining between them. The CDR3 length is 13 residues. The germline V gene encodes CDR1 SGHRS and CDR2 YFSETQ. DNA of the CDR3: TGCGCCAGCAGGAAGCAAGGGGACGAGACCCAGTACTTC. It translates to CASRKQGDETQYF. Filled out from reference TRBV5-1 and TRBJ2-5, the complete variable domain reads KAGVTQTPRYLIKTRGQQVTLSCSPISGHRSVSWYQQTPGQGLQFLFEYFSETQRNKGNFPGRFSGRQFSNSRSEMNVSTLELGDSALYLCASRKQGDETQYFGPGTRLLVL.

J is TRBJ2-3 and V is TRBV6-1; D unresolved. Germline V gives CDR1 MNHNS, CDR2 SASEGT. The germline V and J ends were trimmed by 7 bases and 6 bases, with 8 bases remaining between them. The CDR3 spans 11 residues. The CDR3 spells CASTDGDTQYF. The CDR3 coding sequence is TGTGCCAGCACGGACGGGGATACGCAGTATTTT.

This clone was found a few times. The V call is TRBV7-9, the J call TRBJ2-3; possibly TRBD1 for D (6 bases). Germline assignment: CDR1 SEHNR and CDR2 FQNEAQ (reference sequence). This CDR3 contains 15 residues. The ends were cut back, 3 bases at V and 3 bases at J, with 13 bases in the middle. CDR3 amino acids: CASSLGRQATDTQYF. CDR3 DNA: TGTGCCAGCAGCTTGGGGAGACAGGCGACAGATACGCAGTATTTT. Drawing the rest from reference TRBV7-9 and TRBJ2-3, the complete variable domain is DTGVSQNPRHKITKRGQNVTFRCDPISEHNRLYWYRQTLGQGPEFLTYFQNEAQLEKSRLLSDRFSAERPKGSFSTLEIQRTEQGDSAMYLCASSLGRQATDTQYFGPGTRLTVL.

In the case of this clone: The junction and the germline gene differ at one end; a read error may be behind it. The genes are TRBV30 and TRBJ2-2, with D perhaps matching TRBD1 (6 bases). This CDR3 is 15 amino acids long. Germline loops: CDR1 GTSNPN, CDR2 SVGIG (reference sequence). CDR3 sequence: CTWRPFGQQAGELFF. CDR3 DNA sequence: TGTACCTGGAGACCTTTTGGACAGCAAGCCGGGGAGCTGTTTTTT.

By frequency in the sample, this clone is medium-sized. The chain has TRBV28 and TRBJ1-5; no clear D gene. The germline gives CDR1 MDHEN, CDR2 SYDVKM. The CDR3 runs to 15 residues. The germline V and J ends were trimmed by 5 bases and 2 bases, with 13 bases remaining between them. The CDR3 protein is CASSASGGRNQPQHF. CDR3 bases: TGTGCCAGCAGTGCCTCCGGCGGGCGCAATCAGCCCCAGCATTTT.

This clone was seen repeatedly, ten times or more. The chain recombines TRBV7-2 with TRBJ2-7; D remains ambiguous. The CDR3 sequence is 13 residues long. The germline V and J ends were trimmed by 1 base and 2 bases, with 6 bases remaining between them. Germline values: CDR1 SGHTA, CDR2 FQGNSA. The CDR3 here is CASSLVKAYEQYF. Here the CDR3 DNA reads TGTGCCAGCAGCTTAGTGAAAGCCTACGAGCAGTACTTC.

CDR3: CASSFQGAGADTQYF. The DNA of the CDR3 is TGTGCCAGCAGCTTCCAGGGGGCAGGGGCAGATACGCAGTATTTT. The chain uses TRBV2 and TRBJ2-3; 8 positions agree with TRBD1. There are 15 residues in the CDR3. The germline V gene encodes CDR1 SNHLY and CDR2 FYNNEI. V lost 6 bases, J lost 4 bases, and 9 bases stayed unmatched.